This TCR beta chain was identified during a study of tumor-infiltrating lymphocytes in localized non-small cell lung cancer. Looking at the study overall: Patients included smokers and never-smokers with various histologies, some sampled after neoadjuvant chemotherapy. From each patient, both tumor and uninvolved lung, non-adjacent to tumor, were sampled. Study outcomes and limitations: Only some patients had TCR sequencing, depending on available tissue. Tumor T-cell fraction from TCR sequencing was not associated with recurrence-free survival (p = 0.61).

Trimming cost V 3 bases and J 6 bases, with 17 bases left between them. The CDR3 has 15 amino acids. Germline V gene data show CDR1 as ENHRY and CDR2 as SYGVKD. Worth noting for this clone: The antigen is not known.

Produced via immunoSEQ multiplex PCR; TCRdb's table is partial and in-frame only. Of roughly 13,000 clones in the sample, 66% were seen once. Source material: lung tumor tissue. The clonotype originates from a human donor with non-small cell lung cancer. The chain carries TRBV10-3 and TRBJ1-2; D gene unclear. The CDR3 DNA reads TGTGCCATCAGTGACGTGGGGAGTATAAACGATGGCTACACCTTC. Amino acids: CAISDVGSINDGYTF.